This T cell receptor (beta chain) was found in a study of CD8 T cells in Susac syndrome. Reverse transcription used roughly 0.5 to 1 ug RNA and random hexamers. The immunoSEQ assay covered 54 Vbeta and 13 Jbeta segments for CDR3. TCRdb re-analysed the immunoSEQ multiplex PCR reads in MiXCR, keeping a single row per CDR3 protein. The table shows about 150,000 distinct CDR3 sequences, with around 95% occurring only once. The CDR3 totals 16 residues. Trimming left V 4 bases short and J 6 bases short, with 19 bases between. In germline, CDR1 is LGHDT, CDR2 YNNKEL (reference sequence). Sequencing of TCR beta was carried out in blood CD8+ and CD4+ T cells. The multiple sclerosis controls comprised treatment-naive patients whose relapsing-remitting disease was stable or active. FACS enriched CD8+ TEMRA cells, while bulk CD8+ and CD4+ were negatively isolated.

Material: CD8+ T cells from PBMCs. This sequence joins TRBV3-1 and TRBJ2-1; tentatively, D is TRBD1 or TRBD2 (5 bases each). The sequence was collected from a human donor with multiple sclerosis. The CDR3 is CASSPSLGWDRNEQFF. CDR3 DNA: TGTGCCAGCAGCCCTTCCCTAGGATGGGACCGCAATGAGCAGTTCTTC.